A single sample is the source of the 7 T cell receptor beta chains below, sequenced in a study of vaccination and CD4 T cells after COVID-19. The Oncomine TCR Beta short-read assay was applied to DNA of cultured CD4+ T cells. TCRdb re-called the PCR reads through MiXCR, storing one row per CDR3 protein. Counted here are about 6,900 distinct CDR3 sequences, roughly 50% occurring once; the ten biggest clones make up under 40%. Indicated treatment: 10-day PBMC culture with coronavirus spike peptide pools or control peptides (ViraFEST assay). One should note that the unexposed donor's CD4+ T cells were collected before the COVID-19 pandemic (2011-2018). What these receptors recognize is not known. Sequenced material: CD4+ T cells from blood, cultured in vitro. The receptors come from a human donor in good health.

CDR3: CASRKTGQLGPQHF. CDR3 DNA: TGTGCCAGCAGGAAGACAGGGCAACTAGGCCCCCAGCATTTT. This chain uses TRBV7-2 with TRBJ1-5; TRBD1 matches at 7 bases. The CDR3 length is 14 residues. The germline CDR1 and CDR2 sequences are SGHTA and FQGNSA. Germline trimming cut 6 bases from V and 10 bases from J; bases unmatched to any gene: 12. Together with reference TRBV7-2 and TRBJ1-5, the CDR3 gives the full variable domain: GAGVSQSPSNKVTEKGKDVELRCDPISGHTALYWYRQSLGQGLEFLIYFQGNSAPDKSGLPSDRFSAERTGGSVSTLTIQRTQQEDSAVYLCASRKTGQLGPQHFGDGTRLSIL.

The J gene is TRBJ2-5, the V gene TRBV7-6; D gene uncertain. CDR1 and CDR2 (germline): SGHVS, FNYEAQ. Trimming cost V 2 bases and J 2 bases, with 6 bases left between them. This CDR3 has 13 residues. The DNA of the CDR3 is TGTGCCAGCAGCTTATCTGTACAAGAGACCCAGTACTTC. This encodes CASSLSVQETQYF.

For this clonotype: A junction end diverges from the germline sequence, so it may reflect a read error. The chain is built from TRBV6-1 and TRBJ1-1, with a possible D match to TRBD1 (6 bases). Germline V gives CDR1 MNHNS, CDR2 SASEGT. The CDR3 covers 13 residues. CDR3 loop: CASREGGGTEAFF. Here the CDR3 DNA reads TGTGCCAGCAGGGAAGGGGGTGGGACTGAAGCTTTCTTT.

The V and J genes are TRBV28 and TRBJ1-1, with 9 bases fitting TRBD1. V lost 3 bases and J lost 8; bases outside the gene matches: 10. The CDR3 runs 15 residues. Germline CDR1 reads MDHEN; CDR2 reads SYDVKM. The CDR3 DNA sequence: TGTGCCAGCAGTTTTTACGGGACAGGGTCGCAGGAAGCTTTCTTT. It translates to CASSFYGTGSQEAFF.

This chain links TRBV11-2 with TRBJ2-1; 7 bases agree with TRBD1. CDR1 is SGHAT and CDR2 is FQNNGV in the germline V gene. The CDR3 runs to 11 residues. V lost 1 base, J lost 15 bases, and 3 bases stayed unmatched. CDR3 residues: CASSLATGMFF. CDR3 DNA: TGTGCCAGCAGCTTAGCGACAGGGATGTTCTTC. Variable domain in full (rest from reference TRBV11-2 and TRBJ2-1): EAGVAQSPRYKIIEKRQSVAFWCNPISGHATLYWYQQILGQGPKLLIQFQNNGVVDDSQLPKDRFSAERLKGVDSTLKIQPAKLEDSAVYLCASSLATGMFFGPGTRLTVL.

The chain employs TRBV21-1 and TRBJ1-2; TRBD1 is taken as the D call from the table, unchecked against the DNA. TRBV21-1 is termed a pseudogene. The CDR3 loop spans 16 amino acids. As DNA, the CDR3 is TGTGCCAGCAGCAAAGAGGGGCGACAGGGCCGCTATGGCTACACCTTC. Amino acid sequence: CASSKEGRQGRYGYTF.

This clonotype was seen only once. V gene TRBV20-1 combines with J gene TRBJ2-1, with 11 bases fitting TRBD2. J was trimmed by 5 bases and V by 6 bases; bases with no gene match: 6. Looked up from germline, CDR1 is DFQATT and CDR2 is SNEGSKA (reference sequence). The CDR3 sequence is 14 residues long. The CDR3 spells CSALGLAENNEQFF. The CDR3 nucleotides are TGCAGTGCCCTGGGACTAGCGGAAAACAATGAGCAGTTCTTC.